This T cell receptor beta chain is from a study of radiotherapy plus CTLA-4 blockade in lung cancer. Whole-study results and caveats: Response, reportedly, was best predicted by interferon-beta along with early blood T cell clone dynamics.

Of note for this clone: The antigen remains undetermined.

Treatment of patients with chemo-refractory metastatic non-small-cell lung cancer consisted of focal radiation plus CTLA-4 blockade with ipilimumab. The CDR3 is 12 amino acids. V lost 5 bases and J 5 bases, leaving 10 bases between the germline ends. The germline gives CDR1 SGHRS, CDR2 YFSETQ. The assay was immunoSEQ multiplex PCR, and TCRdb's table has in-frame clones only and misses some. The table lists about 83,000 clones, roughly 79% of them singletons, with 3.5% to 4.5% in the top ten. The source is a human donor with non-small cell lung cancer who had a partial response to radiotherapy plus ipilimumab. Some clones in this sample may be carry-over from other donors' samples. J is TRBJ2-5 and V is TRBV5-1, with D maybe TRBD1 (5 bases). This material consisted of peripheral blood, taken from a patient treated with radiotherapy plus ipilimumab. The CDR3 loop is CASREQAETQYF. The CDR3 DNA is TGCGCCAGCAGGGAACAGGCGGAGACCCAGTACTTC. Complete variable domain (other parts from reference TRBV5-1 and TRBJ2-5): KAGVTQTPRYLIKTRGQQVTLSCSPISGHRSVSWYQQTPGQGLQFLFEYFSETQRNKGNFPGRFSGRQFSNSRSEMNVSTLELGDSALYLCASREQAETQYFGPGTRLLVL.